This T cell receptor (beta chain) was identified during a study of Ad26.COV2.S vaccination and SARS-CoV-2 variants. The overall study: Intramuscular Ad26.COV2.S doses were given once or twice, 56 days apart.

Notes on the study in general: Among vaccine recipients, spike-specific TCR breadth exceeded that of placebo recipients.

A word on this clone: Antigen unknown.

The method was immunoSEQ multiplex PCR; TCRdb's version includes in-frame clones alone and lacks a portion of them. The table has over 450,000 clones, around 89% seen once; the top ten hold about 1.5%. Stated treatment: over 15 received Ad26.COV2.S at low or high dose, single or two shots; 5 received placebo; per-sample allocation not given. Collection of the samples took place on day 63 after the first injection of vaccine or placebo. An 18-55-year-old adult in Boston served as donor. An Ad26 vector that expressed Wuhan-strain SARS-CoV-2 spike constituted the vaccine. There are 17 residues in the CDR3. Trimming pared 0 bases from V and 3 bases from J, leaving 16 bases between. Germline V lookup: CDR1 MDHEN, CDR2 SYDVKM.

This receptor was identified in a person between 18 and 65 years old who received the Ad26.COV2.S COVID-19 vaccine or a placebo. The V call is TRBV28, the J call TRBJ2-3; possible D gene TRBD2, 7 bases. Sequenced here: peripheral blood, sampled in a trial of Ad26.COV2.S vaccine versus placebo. The CDR3: CASSLWPPGRGTDTQYF. The CDR3 DNA sequence: TGTGCCAGCAGTTTATGGCCACCGGGGAGGGGGACAGATACGCAGTATTTT.